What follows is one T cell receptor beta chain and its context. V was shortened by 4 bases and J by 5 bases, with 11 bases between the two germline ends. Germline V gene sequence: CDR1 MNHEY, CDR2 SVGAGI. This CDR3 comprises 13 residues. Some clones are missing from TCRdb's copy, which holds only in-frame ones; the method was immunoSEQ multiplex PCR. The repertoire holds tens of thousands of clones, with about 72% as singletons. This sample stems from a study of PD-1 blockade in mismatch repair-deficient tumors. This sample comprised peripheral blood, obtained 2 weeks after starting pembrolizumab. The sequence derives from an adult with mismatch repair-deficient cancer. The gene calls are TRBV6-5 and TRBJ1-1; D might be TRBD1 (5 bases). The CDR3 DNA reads TGTGCCAGCAGTTCCGAGGGGAGAACTGAAGCTTTCTTT. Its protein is CASSSEGRTEAFF.